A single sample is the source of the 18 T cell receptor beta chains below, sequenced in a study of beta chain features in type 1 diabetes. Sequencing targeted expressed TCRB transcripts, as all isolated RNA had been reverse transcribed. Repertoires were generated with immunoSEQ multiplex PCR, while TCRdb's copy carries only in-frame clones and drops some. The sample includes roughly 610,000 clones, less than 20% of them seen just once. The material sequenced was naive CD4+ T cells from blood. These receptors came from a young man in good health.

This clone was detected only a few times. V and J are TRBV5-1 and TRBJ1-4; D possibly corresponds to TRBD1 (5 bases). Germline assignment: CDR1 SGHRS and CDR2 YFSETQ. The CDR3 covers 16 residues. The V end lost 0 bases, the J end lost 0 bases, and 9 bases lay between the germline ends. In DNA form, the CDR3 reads TGCGCCAGCAGCTTGGTAGGGACGGCAACTAATGAAAAACTGTTTTTT. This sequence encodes CASSLVGTATNEKLFF.

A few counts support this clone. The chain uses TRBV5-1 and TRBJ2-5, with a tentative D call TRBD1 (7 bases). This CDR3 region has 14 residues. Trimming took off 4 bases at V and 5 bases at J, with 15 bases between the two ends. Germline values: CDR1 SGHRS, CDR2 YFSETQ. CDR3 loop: CASSLPTGRETQYF. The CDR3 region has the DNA TGCGCCAGCAGCCTCCCGACAGGGAGGGAGACCCAGTACTTC.

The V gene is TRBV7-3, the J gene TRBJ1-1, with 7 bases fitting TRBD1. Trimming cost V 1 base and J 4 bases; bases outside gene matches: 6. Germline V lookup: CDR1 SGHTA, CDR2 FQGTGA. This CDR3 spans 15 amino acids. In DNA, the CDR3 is TGTGCCAGCAGCTTAAATGCAGGGGGAGCCACTGAAGCTTTCTTT. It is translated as CASSLNAGGATEAFF. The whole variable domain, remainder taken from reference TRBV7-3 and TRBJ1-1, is GAGVSQTPSNKVTEKGKYVELRCDPISGHTALYWYRQSLGQGPEFLIYFQGTGAADDSGLPNDRFFAVRPEGSVSTLKIQRTERGDSAVYLCASSLNAGGATEAFFGQGTRLTVV.

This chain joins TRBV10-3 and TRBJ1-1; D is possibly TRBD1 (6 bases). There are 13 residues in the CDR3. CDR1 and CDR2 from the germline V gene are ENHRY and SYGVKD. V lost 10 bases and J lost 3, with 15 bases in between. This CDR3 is CATSGAQDTEAFF. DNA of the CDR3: TGTGCCACCTCAGGGGCGCAGGACACTGAAGCTTTCTTT.

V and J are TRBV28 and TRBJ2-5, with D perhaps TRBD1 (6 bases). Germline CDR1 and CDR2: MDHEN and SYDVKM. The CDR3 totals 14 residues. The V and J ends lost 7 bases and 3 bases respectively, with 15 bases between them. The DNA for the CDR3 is TGTGCCAGCAAGCCGTTGGGACATGAAGAGACCCAGTACTTC. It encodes CASKPLGHEETQYF.

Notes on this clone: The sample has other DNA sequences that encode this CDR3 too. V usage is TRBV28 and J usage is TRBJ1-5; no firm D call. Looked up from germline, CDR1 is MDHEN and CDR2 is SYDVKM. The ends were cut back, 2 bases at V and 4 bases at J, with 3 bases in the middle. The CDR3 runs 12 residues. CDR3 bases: TGTGCCAGCAGTTTACCTAATCAGCCCCAGCATTTT. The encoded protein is CASSLPNQPQHF.

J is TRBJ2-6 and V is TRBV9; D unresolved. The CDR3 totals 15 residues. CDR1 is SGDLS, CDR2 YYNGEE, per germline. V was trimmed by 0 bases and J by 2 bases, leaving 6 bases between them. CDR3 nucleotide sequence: TGTGCCAGCAGCGTAGGTCGCGCTGGGGCCAACGTCCTGACTTTC. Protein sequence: CASSVGRAGANVLTF.

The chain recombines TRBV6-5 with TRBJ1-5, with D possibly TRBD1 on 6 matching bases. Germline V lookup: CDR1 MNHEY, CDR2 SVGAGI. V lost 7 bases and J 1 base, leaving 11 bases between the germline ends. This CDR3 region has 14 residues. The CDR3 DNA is TGTGCCAGCAAGAAGGGGGGAAGCAATCAGCCCCAGCATTTT. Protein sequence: CASKKGGSNQPQHF.

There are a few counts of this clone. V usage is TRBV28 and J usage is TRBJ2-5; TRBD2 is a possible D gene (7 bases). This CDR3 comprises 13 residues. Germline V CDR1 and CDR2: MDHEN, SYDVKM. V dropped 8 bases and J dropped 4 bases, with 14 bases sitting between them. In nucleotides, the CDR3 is TGTGCCAGCGGACTAGGGGGGGGAGAGACCCAGTACTTC. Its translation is CASGLGGGETQYF. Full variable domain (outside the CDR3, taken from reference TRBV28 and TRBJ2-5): DVKVTQSSRYLVKRTGEKVFLECVQDMDHENMFWYRQDPGLGLRLIYFSYDVKMKEKGDIPEGYSVSREKKERFSLILESASTNQTSMYLCASGLGGGETQYFGPGTRLLVL.

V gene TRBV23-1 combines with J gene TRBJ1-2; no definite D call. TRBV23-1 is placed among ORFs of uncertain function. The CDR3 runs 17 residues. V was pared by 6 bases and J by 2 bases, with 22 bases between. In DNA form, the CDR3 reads TGCGCCAGCAGCCCAACGGCGTCAAACGACGAAAACTATGGCTACACCTTC. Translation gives CASSPTASNDENYGYTF.

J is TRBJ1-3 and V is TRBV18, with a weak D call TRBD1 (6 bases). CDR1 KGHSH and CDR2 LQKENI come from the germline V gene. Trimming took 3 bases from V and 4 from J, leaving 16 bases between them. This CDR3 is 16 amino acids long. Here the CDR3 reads CASSPNFGTYGNTIYF. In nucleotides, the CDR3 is TGTGCCAGCTCACCGAATTTCGGGACATACGGAAACACCATATATTTT. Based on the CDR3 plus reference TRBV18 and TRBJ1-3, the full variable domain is NAGVMQNPRHLVRRRGQEARLRCSPMKGHSHVYWYRQLPEEGLKFMVYLQKENIIDESGMPKERFSAEFPKEGPSILRIQQVVRGDSAAYFCASSPNFGTYGNTIYFGEGSWLTVV.

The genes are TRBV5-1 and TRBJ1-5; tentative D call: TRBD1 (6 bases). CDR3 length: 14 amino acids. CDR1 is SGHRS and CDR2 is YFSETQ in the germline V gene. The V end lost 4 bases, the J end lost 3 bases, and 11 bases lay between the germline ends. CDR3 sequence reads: CASSPDSLNQPQHF. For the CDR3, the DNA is TGCGCCAGCAGCCCGGACAGTCTCAATCAGCCCCAGCATTTT. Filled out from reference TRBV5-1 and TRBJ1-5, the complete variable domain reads KAGVTQTPRYLIKTRGQQVTLSCSPISGHRSVSWYQQTPGQGLQFLFEYFSETQRNKGNFPGRFSGRQFSNSRSEMNVSTLELGDSALYLCASSPDSLNQPQHFGDGTRLSIL.

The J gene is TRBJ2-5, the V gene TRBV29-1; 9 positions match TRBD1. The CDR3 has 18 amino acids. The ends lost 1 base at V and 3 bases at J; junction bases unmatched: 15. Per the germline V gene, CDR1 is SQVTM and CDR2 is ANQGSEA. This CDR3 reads CSVEGPFPGQGREETQYF. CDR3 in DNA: TGCAGCGTTGAAGGGCCGTTCCCGGGACAGGGTAGAGAAGAGACCCAGTACTTC.

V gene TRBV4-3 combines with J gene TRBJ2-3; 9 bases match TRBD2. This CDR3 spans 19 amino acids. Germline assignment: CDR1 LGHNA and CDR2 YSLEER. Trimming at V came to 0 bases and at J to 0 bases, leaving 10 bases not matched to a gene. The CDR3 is CASSQDLAGGPESTDTQYF. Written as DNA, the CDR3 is TGCGCCAGCAGCCAAGATTTGGCGGGAGGGCCAGAGAGCACAGATACGCAGTATTTT.

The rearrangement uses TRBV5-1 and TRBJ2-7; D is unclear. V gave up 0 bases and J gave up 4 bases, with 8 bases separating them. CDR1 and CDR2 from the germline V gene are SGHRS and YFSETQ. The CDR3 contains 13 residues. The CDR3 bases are TGCGCCAGCAGCTTGGGGGCTAGGTACGAGCAGTACTTC. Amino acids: CASSLGARYEQYF.

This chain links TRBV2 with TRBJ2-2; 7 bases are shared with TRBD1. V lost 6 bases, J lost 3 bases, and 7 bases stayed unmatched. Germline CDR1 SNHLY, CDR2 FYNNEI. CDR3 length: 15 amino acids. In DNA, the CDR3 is TGTGCCAGCAGGCCCTCGACAGGGTACACCGGGGAGCTGTTTTTT. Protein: CASRPSTGYTGELFF.

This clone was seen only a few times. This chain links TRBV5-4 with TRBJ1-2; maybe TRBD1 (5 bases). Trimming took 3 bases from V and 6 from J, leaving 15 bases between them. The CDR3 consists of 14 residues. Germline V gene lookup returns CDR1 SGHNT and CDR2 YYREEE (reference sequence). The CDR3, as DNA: TGTGCCAGCAGCTCCAAGACAGACGCTCATGGCTACACCTTC. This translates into CASSSKTDAHGYTF.

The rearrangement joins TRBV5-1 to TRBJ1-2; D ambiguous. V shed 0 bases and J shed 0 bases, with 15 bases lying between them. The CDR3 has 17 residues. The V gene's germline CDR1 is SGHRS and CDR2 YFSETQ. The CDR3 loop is CASSLGVGVGPNYGYTF. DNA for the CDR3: TGCGCCAGCAGCTTGGGAGTCGGGGTGGGTCCTAACTATGGCTACACCTTC.